These 19 T cell receptor beta chains came from one sample sequenced in a study of T-cell memory formation after mild COVID-19. TCRdb re-called the 5' RACE reads through MiXCR, storing one row per CDR3 protein. The table has 560,000 or so distinct CDR3 sequences, 15% to 20% seen once. Specimen: PBMCs or a T cell subset sorted from them (not recorded which). The receptors shown here come from an adult woman who had mild COVID-19 (a few samples of this study predate the infection). Cell type and time point are not known.

In its sample, this clonotype ranks as medium-sized. V gene TRBV25-1 combines with J gene TRBJ2-6, with D unclear. The CDR3 covers 14 residues. Germline V CDR1 and CDR2: MGHDK, SYGVNS. Trimming removed 5 bases from V and 0 bases from J, with 5 bases in between. The CDR3: CASSTDSGANVLTF. The CDR3 nucleotides are TGTGCCAGCAGTACCGACTCTGGGGCCAACGTCCTGACTTTC.

This clonotype was seen many times. The chain couples TRBV29-1 to TRBJ2-1; D gene uncertain. Trimming took 3 bases from V and 5 from J, leaving 14 bases between them. Per germline, CDR1 SQVTM and CDR2 ANQGSEA. CDR3 size: 14 residues. CDR3 DNA sequence: TGCAGCGTTGAGAGAAATGCACTTAACAATGAGCAGTTCTTC. Its protein is CSVERNALNNEQFF.

The chain joins TRBV24-1 to TRBJ2-3; D ambiguous. V lost 3 bases, J lost 6 bases, and 21 bases lay in between. The germline V gene encodes CDR1 KGHDR and CDR2 SFDVKD. This CDR3 region has 17 residues. The DNA of the CDR3 is TGTGCCACCAGTGATACCCTCGTCGAAGGGCGAATGGATACGCAGTATTTT. It translates to CATSDTLVEGRMDTQYF.

This clonotype was recorded a few times. The rearrangement joins TRBV20-1 to TRBJ2-7; D perhaps matches TRBD1 (6 bases). CDR3 length: 14 residues. The germline V gene has CDR1 DFQATT and CDR2 SNEGSKA (reference sequence). Trimming cost V 1 base and J 2 bases, with 12 bases left between them. The CDR3, as DNA: TGCAGTGCTAGAGTATCACAGGGACCCTACGAGCAGTACTTC. Translation: CSARVSQGPYEQYF.

This chain links TRBV29-1 with TRBJ1-5; D gene unclear. The V and J ends lost 0 bases and 7 bases respectively, with 10 bases between them. The CDR3 has 13 residues. Germline V lookup: CDR1 SQVTM, CDR2 ANQGSEA. The CDR3: CSVEDAAGQPQHF. The CDR3 DNA is TGCAGCGTTGAAGACGCGGCGGGGCAGCCCCAGCATTTT.

V usage is TRBV10-3 and J usage is TRBJ2-7; TRBD2 matches at 12 bases. The CDR3 length is 16 residues. V trimming: 0 bases; J trimming: 5 bases; junction bases outside the gene matches: 5. Germline-derived CDR1 and CDR2 are ENHRY and SYGVKD. CDR3 nucleotides: TGTGCCATCAGTGAGTCCCTAGCGGGAGGGCAGGACGAGCAGTACTTC. This sequence encodes CAISESLAGGQDEQYF.

This clonotype showed up just a few times. The chain recombines TRBV19 with TRBJ2-7, with D unresolved. Germline V CDR1 and CDR2: LNHDA, SQIVND (reference sequence). V gave up 3 bases and J gave up 2 bases, with 8 bases separating them. This CDR3 has 13 amino acids. Here the CDR3 reads CASSINLPYEQYF. Written as DNA, the CDR3 is TGTGCCAGTAGTATTAACCTCCCCTACGAGCAGTACTTC.

This clonotype was picked up a small number of times. V gene TRBV29-1 combines with J gene TRBJ1-1, with D perhaps TRBD1 (5 bases). Germline CDR1 reads SQVTM; CDR2 reads ANQGSEA. CDR3 length equals 14 residues. V dropped 1 base and J dropped 1 base, with 10 bases sitting between them. The CDR3 nucleotides are TGCAGCGTTGAAGCCTATACAGGGAACACTGAAGCTTTCTTT. As protein: CSVEAYTGNTEAFF.

This sequence joins TRBV7-2 and TRBJ2-3; D may be TRBD1 (6 bases). Germline CDR1 SGHTA, CDR2 FQGNSA. The CDR3 totals 15 residues. The V gene lost 1 base and the J gene lost 10 bases, with 18 bases spanning the gap. The CDR3 loop reads CASSLEGNRVRAQYF. The CDR3 bases are TGTGCCAGCAGCTTAGAGGGAAACAGGGTTAGGGCGCAGTATTTT.

The chain carries TRBV10-1 and TRBJ2-5; D may be TRBD2 (6 bases). CDR1 WNHNN and CDR2 SYGVQD come from the germline V gene (reference sequence). The CDR3 has 19 amino acids. The ends were cut back, 3 bases at V and 0 bases at J, with 23 bases in the middle. The DNA of the CDR3 is TGCGCCAGCAGTGAAAAAAACAGGAGGGAGAGGACGTACCAAGAGACCCAGTACTTC. Translation gives CASSEKNRRERTYQETQYF.

The chain carries TRBV29-1 and TRBJ1-1; the D gene is possibly TRBD1 (6 bases). CDR1 is SQVTM and CDR2 is ANQGSEA in the germline V gene. V was pared by 5 bases and J by 0 bases, with 10 bases between. The length of the CDR3 is 13 residues. The CDR3 DNA reads as TGCAGCGTTAAGACAGGTTTGAACACTGAAGCTTTCTTT. Its translation is CSVKTGLNTEAFF.

The rearrangement joins TRBV20-1 to TRBJ2-1, with 13 bases identical to TRBD2. The CDR3 totals 17 residues. Looked up from germline, CDR1 is DFQATT and CDR2 is SNEGSKA (reference sequence). Unmatched junction bases numbered 10, after V lost 0 bases and J lost 8 bases. In DNA, the CDR3 is TGCAGTGCTAGAGATCCAGGACTAGCGGGAGTTTCCGATGAGCAGTTCTTC. Protein sequence: CSARDPGLAGVSDEQFF.

This rearrangement joins TRBV7-3 to TRBJ2-7, with D possibly called TRBD1 or TRBD2 (5 bases each). V lost 6 bases and J 0 bases, leaving 12 bases between the germline ends. The CDR3 is 14 amino acids. The V gene's germline CDR1 is SGHTA and CDR2 FQGTGA. CDR3 nucleotide sequence: TGTGCCAGCAGACCGGGACCGACCTCCTACGAGCAGTACTTC. It yields the protein CASRPGPTSYEQYF.

V usage is TRBV7-9 and J usage is TRBJ2-1; weak D call: TRBD1 (5 bases). This CDR3 region has 16 residues. Germline assignment: CDR1 SEHNR and CDR2 FQNEAQ (reference sequence). V lost 5 bases, J lost 6 bases, and 20 bases lay in between. In nucleotides, the CDR3 is TGTGCCAGCAGCGAAACCCGGGTCCCTAGGGGCAATGAGCAGTTCTTC. Protein product: CASSETRVPRGNEQFF.

This clonotype has more than one count but fewer than ten. This chain uses TRBV12-5 with TRBJ2-7; D ambiguous. The CDR3 runs 13 residues. The V gene's germline CDR1 is LGHNT and CDR2 FRNRAP. V gave up 6 bases and J gave up 4 bases, with 13 bases separating them. In DNA form, the CDR3 reads TGTGCTAGTGGGCTCGGTCTCGGGTACGAGCAGTACTTC. This sequence encodes CASGLGLGYEQYF.

In its sample, this clonotype was seen a few times. This rearrangement joins TRBV7-2 to TRBJ1-1; possible D gene TRBD1, 6 bases. The CDR3 runs 14 residues. Germline CDR1 SGHTA, CDR2 FQGNSA. V was clipped by 5 bases and J by 4 bases, with 14 bases between them. Here the CDR3 DNA reads TGTGCCAGCAGCCAGGGGCGGGCACGCACTGAAGCTTTCTTT. Protein product: CASSQGRARTEAFF.

V is TRBV29-1 and J is TRBJ2-7; the match to TRBD2 covers 9 bases. The CDR3 loop spans 13 amino acids. CDR1 and CDR2 (germline): SQVTM, ANQGSEA. V shed 7 bases and J 2 bases; nucleotides not matched to a gene: 6. CDR3 protein: CSGISGSTYEQYF. CDR3 coding DNA: TGCAGCGGAATTAGCGGGAGTACCTACGAGCAGTACTTC.

This clonotype has a handful of counts. The chain recombines TRBV5-4 with TRBJ2-3; D might be TRBD1 (5 bases). CDR3 length equals 17 residues. Trimming removed 0 bases from V and 7 bases from J, with 21 bases in between. Germline CDR1 SGHNT, CDR2 YYREEE (reference sequence). The CDR3 DNA reads as TGTGCCAGCAGCTTGGAGGGGTGGGCCTTCGCTCAGAATACGCAGTATTTT. It yields the protein CASSLEGWAFAQNTQYF.

This clonotype was recorded at least ten times. The chain employs TRBV12-3 or TRBV12-4 and TRBJ1-3; D not certain. V was shortened by 6 bases and J by 2 bases, with 5 bases between the two germline ends. The CDR3 covers 12 residues. The CDR3 here is CASSRTGNTIYF. The CDR3 DNA is TGTGCCAGCAGCCGGACTGGAAACACCATATATTTT.